Here is one T cell receptor beta chain with its context. This clone was seen once. The antigen it binds to is not known. Qualities for individual bases were not recorded, and no much larger clone is one base off. Whole blood was collected in K2EDTA tubes by collaborating institutions according to the institutions' own protocols. For TCRbeta analysis, collaborators shipped samples as frozen whole blood, isolated PBMCs, or DNA extracted from either of those sample types. TCRbeta CDR3 regions were amplified from genomic DNA using the immunoSEQ Assay, a bias-controlled multiplex PCR. On the authors' methods: Within the assay, amplification of reference gene primers was used to estimate how many nucleated cells each sample contained. To quantify the absolute abundance of each unique TCRbeta CDR3 rearrangement, sequence reads were collapsed and filtered. Productive Simpson clonality was computed per sample as the square root of Simpson's diversity index over productive rearrangements. The clones in this table, taken by TCRdb from immuneACCESS, are in-frame only. Not every clone is retained; where verified, under half of the shortfall comes from an unresolved V gene, and the cause of the rest is unknown. D and trimming were read from the DNA, whereas the V and J calls and clone size are those reported in that table. The sample has 130,000 or so clones on record, around 80% of them singletons. Clones ranked in the top ten supply 16% of the sample.

The sample is drawn from a study of blood T cell repertoires in COVID-19 (dated by TCRdb to 2018 to 2020). Describing the broader study: Collaborator samples came from the United States, Italy and Spain and covered acute and convalescent phases of COVID-19. The material from the prospective study consisted of cDNA or gDNA derived from T cells, B-cell-depleted T cells, or PBMCs. Deeply sampled blood TCRbeta repertoires from subjects exposed to, actively infected with, or recovered from COVID-19 were included in the dataset. The repertoires were made available in a free public database intended to serve as a resource for research on the immune response to SARS-CoV-2. The samples were drawn from two sources: the first 160 participants of the ongoing ImmuneRACE study, and approximately 1,300 subjects contributed by 6 global collaborators. Nearly every sample came with metadata listing a de-identified subject ID, COVID-19 status, age in years and sex. Where available, HLA class I and class II types were obtained from metadata supplied by the sample provider rather than from assay-based typing. The investigation overall reported the following: Clinical and demographic metadata were provided uncurated, with the amount varying by source and participant.

This clonotype originated in a man aged 55 to 69 with active or convalescent COVID-19. Sequencing was carried out using peripheral blood.

The CDR3 is CASRLSGQETQYF. DNA sequence: TGTGCCAGCAGACTAAGCGGGCAAGAGACCCAGTACTTC. Here the chain combines TRBV6-5 and TRBJ2-5; the D segment could be TRBD2, given 6 matching bases. The junction carries 10 bases between V and J, which are trimmed by 6 bases and 2 bases respectively. Taken from the germline V gene, the CDR1 and CDR2 loops are MNHEY and SVGAGI. The CDR3 contains 13 residues, cysteine and phenylalanine counted. Of all the DNA, just the CDR3 is kept, 39 bases in frame from base 1.